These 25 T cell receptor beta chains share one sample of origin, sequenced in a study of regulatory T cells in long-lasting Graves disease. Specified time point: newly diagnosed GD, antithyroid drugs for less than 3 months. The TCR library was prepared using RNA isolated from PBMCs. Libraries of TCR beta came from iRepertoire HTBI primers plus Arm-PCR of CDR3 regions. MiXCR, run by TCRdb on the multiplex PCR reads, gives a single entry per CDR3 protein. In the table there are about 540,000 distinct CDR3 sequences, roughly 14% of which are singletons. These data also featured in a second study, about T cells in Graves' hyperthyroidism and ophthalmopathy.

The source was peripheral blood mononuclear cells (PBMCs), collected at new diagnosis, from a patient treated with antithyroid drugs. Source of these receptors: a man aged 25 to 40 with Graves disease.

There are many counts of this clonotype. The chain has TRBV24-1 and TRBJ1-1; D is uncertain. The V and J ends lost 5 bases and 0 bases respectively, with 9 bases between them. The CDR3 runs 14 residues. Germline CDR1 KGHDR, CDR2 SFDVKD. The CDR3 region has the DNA TGTGCCACCAGTGCCTCTGAGGTGAACACTGAAGCTTTCTTT. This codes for CATSASEVNTEAFF.

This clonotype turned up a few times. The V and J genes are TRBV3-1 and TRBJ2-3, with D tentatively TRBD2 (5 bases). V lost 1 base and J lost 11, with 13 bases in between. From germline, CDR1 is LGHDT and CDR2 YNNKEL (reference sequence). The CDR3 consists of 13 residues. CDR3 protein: CASSQVAGVGQYF. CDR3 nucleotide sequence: TGTGCCAGCAGCCAAGTGGCCGGGGTCGGGCAGTATTTT.

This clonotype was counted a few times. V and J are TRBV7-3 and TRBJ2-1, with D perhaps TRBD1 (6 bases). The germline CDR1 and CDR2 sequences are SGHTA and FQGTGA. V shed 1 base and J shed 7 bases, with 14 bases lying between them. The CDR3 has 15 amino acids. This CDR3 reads CASSLNGRTGNEQFF. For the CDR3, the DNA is TGTGCCAGCAGCTTAAACGGACGAACAGGGAATGAGCAGTTCTTC.

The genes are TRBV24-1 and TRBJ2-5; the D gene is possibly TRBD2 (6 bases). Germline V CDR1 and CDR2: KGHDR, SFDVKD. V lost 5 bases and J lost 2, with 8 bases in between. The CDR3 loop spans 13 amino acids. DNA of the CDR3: TGTGCCACCAGTGGCCGGGGGCAAGAGACCCAGTACTTC. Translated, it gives CATSGRGQETQYF.

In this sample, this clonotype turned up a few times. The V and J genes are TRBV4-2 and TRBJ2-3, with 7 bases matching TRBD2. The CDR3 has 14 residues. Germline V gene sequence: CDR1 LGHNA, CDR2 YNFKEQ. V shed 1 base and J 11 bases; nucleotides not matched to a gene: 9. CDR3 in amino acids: CASSQAGGQRRQYF. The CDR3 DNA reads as TGTGCCAGCAGCCAAGCGGGAGGCCAGCGGAGGCAGTATTTT.

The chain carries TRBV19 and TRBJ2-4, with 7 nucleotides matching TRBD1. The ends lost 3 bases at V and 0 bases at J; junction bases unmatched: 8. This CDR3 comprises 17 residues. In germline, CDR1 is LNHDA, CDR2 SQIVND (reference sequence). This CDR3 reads CASSIRGGQLAKNIQYF. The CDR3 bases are TGTGCCAGTAGTATTAGAGGGGGACAGTTAGCCAAAAACATTCAGTACTTC. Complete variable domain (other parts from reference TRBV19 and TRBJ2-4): DGGITQSPKYLFRKEGQNVTLSCEQNLNHDAMYWYRQDPGQGLRLIYYSQIVNDFQKGDIAEGYSVSREKKESFPLTVTSAQKNPTAFYLCASSIRGGQLAKNIQYFGAGTRLSVL.

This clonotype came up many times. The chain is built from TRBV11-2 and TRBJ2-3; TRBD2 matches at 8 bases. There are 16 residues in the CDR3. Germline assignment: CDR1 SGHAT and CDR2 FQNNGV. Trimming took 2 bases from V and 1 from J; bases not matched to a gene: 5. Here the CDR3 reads CASSLQAGAGTDTQYF. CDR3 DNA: TGTGCCAGCAGCTTACAAGCGGGAGCTGGCACAGATACGCAGTATTTT.

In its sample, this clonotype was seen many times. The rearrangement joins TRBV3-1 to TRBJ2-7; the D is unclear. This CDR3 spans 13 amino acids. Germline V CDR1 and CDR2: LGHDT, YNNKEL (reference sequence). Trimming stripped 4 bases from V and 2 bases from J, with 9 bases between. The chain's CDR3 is CASSPIGTYEQYF. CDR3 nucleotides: TGTGCCAGCAGCCCAATCGGAACCTACGAGCAGTACTTC.

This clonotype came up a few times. This CDR3 reads CASSVRTANQPQHF. The CDR3 nucleotides are TGTGCCAGTAGTGTCCGGACAGCGAATCAGCCCCAGCATTTT. The rearrangement links TRBV19 to TRBJ1-5, with D possibly being TRBD1 (6 bases). The length of the CDR3 is 14 residues. Germline assignment: CDR1 LNHDA and CDR2 SQIVND (reference sequence). Trimming took off 5 bases at V and 4 bases at J, with 12 bases between the two ends.

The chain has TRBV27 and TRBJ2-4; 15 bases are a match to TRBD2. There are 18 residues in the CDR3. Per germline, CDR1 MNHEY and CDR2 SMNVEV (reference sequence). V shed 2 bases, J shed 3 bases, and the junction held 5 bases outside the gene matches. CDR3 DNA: TGTGCCAGCAGTTTAGGACTAGCGGGAGGGCCCGGCAAAAACATTCAGTACTTC. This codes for CASSLGLAGGPGKNIQYF.

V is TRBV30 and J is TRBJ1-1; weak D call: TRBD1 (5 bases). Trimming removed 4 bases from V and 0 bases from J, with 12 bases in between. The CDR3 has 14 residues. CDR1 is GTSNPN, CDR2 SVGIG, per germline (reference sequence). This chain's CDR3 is CAWTVGGLNTEAFF. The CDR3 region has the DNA TGTGCCTGGACCGTGGGGGGTCTGAACACTGAAGCTTTCTTT.

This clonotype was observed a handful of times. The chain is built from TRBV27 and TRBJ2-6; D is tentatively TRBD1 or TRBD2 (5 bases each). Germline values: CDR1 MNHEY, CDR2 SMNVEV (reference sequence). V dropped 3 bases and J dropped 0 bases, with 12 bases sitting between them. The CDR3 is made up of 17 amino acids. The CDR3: CASSFGTFYSGANVLTF. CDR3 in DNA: TGTGCCAGCAGTTTCGGGACCTTTTACTCTGGGGCCAACGTCCTGACTTTC.

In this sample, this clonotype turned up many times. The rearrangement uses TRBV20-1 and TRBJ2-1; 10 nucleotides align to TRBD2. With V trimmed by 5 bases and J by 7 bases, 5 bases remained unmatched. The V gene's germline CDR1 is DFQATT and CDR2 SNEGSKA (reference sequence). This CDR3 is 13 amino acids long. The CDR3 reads CSAVATSGNEQFF. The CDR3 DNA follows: TGCAGTGCTGTCGCGACTAGCGGGAATGAGCAGTTCTTC.

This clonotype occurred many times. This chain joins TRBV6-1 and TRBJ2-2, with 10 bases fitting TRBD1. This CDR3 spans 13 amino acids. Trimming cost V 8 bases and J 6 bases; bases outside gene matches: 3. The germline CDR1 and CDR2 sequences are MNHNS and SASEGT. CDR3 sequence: CASGTGDPGELFF. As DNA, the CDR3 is TGTGCCAGCGGGACAGGGGATCCCGGGGAGCTGTTTTTT.

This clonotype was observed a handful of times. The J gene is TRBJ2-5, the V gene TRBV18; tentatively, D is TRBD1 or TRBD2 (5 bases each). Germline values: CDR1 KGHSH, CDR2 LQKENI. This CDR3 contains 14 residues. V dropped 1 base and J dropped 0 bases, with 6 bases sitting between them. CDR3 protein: CASSPRGHQETQYF. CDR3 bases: TGTGCCAGCTCACCACGGGGACACCAAGAGACCCAGTACTTC.

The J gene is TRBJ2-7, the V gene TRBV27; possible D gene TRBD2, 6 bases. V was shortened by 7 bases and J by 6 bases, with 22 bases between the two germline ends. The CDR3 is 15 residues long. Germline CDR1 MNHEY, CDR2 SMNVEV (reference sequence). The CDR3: CASNGRLSRVGEQYF. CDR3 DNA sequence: TGTGCCAGCAACGGGAGATTGAGCAGGGTGGGCGAGCAGTACTTC.

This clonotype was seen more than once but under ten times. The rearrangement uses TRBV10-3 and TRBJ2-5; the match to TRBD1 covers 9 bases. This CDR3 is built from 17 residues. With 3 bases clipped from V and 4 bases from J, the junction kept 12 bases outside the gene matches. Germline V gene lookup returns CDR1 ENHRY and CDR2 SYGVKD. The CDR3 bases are TGTGCCATCAGTGATACGGACAGGGGACGGTTTGGAGAGACCCAGTACTTC. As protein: CAISDTDRGRFGETQYF.

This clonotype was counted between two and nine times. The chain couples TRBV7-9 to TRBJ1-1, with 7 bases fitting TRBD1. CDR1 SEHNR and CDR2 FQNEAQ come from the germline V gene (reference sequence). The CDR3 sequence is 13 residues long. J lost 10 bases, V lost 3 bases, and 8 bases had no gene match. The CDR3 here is CASSFRGVGRAFF. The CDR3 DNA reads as TGTGCCAGCAGCTTCAGGGGGGTTGGGCGAGCTTTCTTT.

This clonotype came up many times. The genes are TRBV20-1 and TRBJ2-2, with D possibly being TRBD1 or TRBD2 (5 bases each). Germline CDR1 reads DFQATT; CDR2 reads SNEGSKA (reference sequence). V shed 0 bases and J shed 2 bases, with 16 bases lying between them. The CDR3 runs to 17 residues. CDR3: CSARDEQGGLNTGELFF. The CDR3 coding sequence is TGCAGTGCTAGAGATGAGCAGGGTGGACTTAACACCGGGGAGCTGTTTTTT.

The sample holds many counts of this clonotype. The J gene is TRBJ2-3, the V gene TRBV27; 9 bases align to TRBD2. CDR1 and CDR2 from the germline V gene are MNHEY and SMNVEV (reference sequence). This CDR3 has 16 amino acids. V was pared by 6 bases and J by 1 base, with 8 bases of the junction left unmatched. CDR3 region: CASRAAGGNGTDTQYF. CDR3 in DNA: TGTGCCAGCAGAGCAGCGGGAGGCAATGGCACAGATACGCAGTATTTT.

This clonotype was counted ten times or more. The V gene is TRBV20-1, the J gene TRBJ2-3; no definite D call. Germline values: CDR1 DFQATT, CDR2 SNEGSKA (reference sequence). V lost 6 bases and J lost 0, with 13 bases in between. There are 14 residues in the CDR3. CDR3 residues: CSARPMTSTDTQYF. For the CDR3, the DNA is TGCAGTGCAAGACCAATGACTAGCACAGATACGCAGTATTTT.

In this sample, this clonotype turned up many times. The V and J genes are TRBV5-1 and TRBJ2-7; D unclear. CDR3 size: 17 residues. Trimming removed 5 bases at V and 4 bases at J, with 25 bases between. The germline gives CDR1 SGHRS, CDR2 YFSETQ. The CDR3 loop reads CASRTVGGLHLGYEQYF. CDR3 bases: TGCGCCAGCAGAACGGTGGGTGGTCTACACCTCGGATACGAGCAGTACTTC.

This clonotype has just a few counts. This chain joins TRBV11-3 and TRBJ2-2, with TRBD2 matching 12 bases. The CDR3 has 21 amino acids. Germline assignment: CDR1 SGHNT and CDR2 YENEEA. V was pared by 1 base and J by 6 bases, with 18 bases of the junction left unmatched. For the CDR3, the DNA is TGTGCCAGCAGCTTAGTACCTAAGACTAGCGGGGGCCCTAGTGGGTCCGGGGAGCTGTTTTTT. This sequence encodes CASSLVPKTSGGPSGSGELFF.

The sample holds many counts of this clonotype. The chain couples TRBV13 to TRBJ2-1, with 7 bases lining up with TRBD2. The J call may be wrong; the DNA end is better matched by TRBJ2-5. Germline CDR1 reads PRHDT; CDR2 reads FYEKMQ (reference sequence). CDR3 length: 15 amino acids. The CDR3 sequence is CASSLGTGGLETQYF. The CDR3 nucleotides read TGTGCCAGCAGCTTAGGCACGGGAGGTTTGGAGACCCAGTACTTC.

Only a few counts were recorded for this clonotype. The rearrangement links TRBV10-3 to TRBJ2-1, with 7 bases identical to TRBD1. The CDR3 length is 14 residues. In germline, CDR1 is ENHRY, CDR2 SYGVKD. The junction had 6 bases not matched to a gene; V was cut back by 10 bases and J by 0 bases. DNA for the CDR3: TGTGCCACCGTGACAGGGAGCTCCTACAATGAGCAGTTCTTC. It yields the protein CATVTGSSYNEQFF.